These T cell receptor beta chains were read from a single sample in a study of blood T cells in healthy people across ages. TCRdb processed the 5' RACE reads anew with MiXCR; each CDR3 protein has one entry. The sample contains about 500,000 distinct CDR3 sequences, about 24% of which appear only once. The same data also contributed to another study, on T cells of mothers and their children.

The sequencing input was blood. The receptors stem from a boy aged 5-17 years in good health. The CDR3 runs from the conserved cysteine through the conserved F or W.

V gene	J gene	CDR3 protein
TRBV4-3	-	CASSQDPGDRTIVGGEQYF
TRBV13	TRBJ2-5	CASSAGLAGEQEETRYF
TRBV6-2/TRBV6-3	TRBJ1-2	CASRDPGQSSRYTF
TRBV7-2	TRBJ2-7	CARSLVGLAGGSGEQYF
TRBV12-3/TRBV12-4	TRBJ1-2	CASSFYVGGYGYTF
TRBV7-9	TRBJ2-7	CASSLVRGDSYEQYF
TRBV28	TRBJ2-1	CASSFLSGSSYNEQFF
TRBV18	TRBJ2-5	CASSPGLAGGQETQYF
TRBV28	TRBJ2-5	CASSPPLETGGTQYF
TRBV4-3	TRBJ2-5	CASSQDRNSQETQYF
TRBV6-1	TRBJ2-2	CASRAGTKNTGELFF
TRBV5-1	TRBJ1-2	CASSFDGALGYGYTF
TRBV9	TRBJ2-1	CASSFRGHRDNEQFF
TRBV5-1	TRBJ1-2	CASSPTTGAGGYTF
TRBV7-9	TRBJ1-1	CASVAIRQSPEAFF
TRBV20-1	TRBJ2-7	CSAARTDSYEQYF
TRBV28	TRBJ1-2	CASSDYRVYGYTF
TRBV11-1	TRBJ2-2	CASSGRLAPNTGELFF
TRBV28	-	CASRRTSGTYNEQFF
TRBV7-7	TRBJ2-5	CASSQAGPGRETQYF
TRBV7-2	TRBJ2-5	CASSLAEPLETQYF
TRBV27	TRBJ1-1	CASSLSWGRNTEAFF
TRBV7-8	TRBJ1-4	CASSLGTGDGEKLFF
TRBV3-1	TRBJ2-2	CASSRILPGSGKSGELFF
TRBV28	TRBJ2-2	CASSALAGGPTGELFF
TRBV27	TRBJ2-2	CASSFPGGGGELFF
TRBV4-2	TRBJ2-1	CASRLSGSEQFF
TRBV5-8	-	CASTGGVLNAYEQYF
TRBV7-2	TRBJ2-7	CASSLVGRGWEQYF
TRBV27	TRBJ2-1	CASSSRPASYNEQFF
TRBV21-1	TRBJ2-1	CASSKAGRGCISYNEQFF
TRBV18	TRBJ2-4	CASSPGGTAKNIQYF
TRBV12-3/TRBV12-4	TRBJ1-4	CASSFPSNEKLFF
TRBV20-1	TRBJ1-6	CSARQDDNSPLHF
TRBV5-4	TRBJ1-5	CASSLDGLTGASNQPQHF
TRBV20-1	TRBJ2-5	CSVSTRGKWLRETQYF
TRBV20-1	TRBJ2-3	CSLNTQYF
TRBV4-3	TRBJ1-4	CASSQVGRATNEKLFF
TRBV4-2	TRBJ2-5	CASSQVGAETQYF
TRBV28	TRBJ2-1	CASSIGTGTYNEQFF
TRBV15	TRBJ2-1	CATSRVGGTSGIVGEQFF
TRBV6-2/TRBV6-3	TRBJ2-1	CASGRIGHLYNEQFF
TRBV18	TRBJ2-3	CASSPVPPDTQYF
TRBV20-1	TRBJ1-1	CSAYRNMNTEAFF
TRBV5-1	TRBJ2-1	CASRTDSNSYNEQFF
TRBV18	-	CASSPPTGCMNEQYF
TRBV4-1	TRBJ1-2	CATLWAVPSNYGYTF
TRBV28	TRBJ2-7	CASSLGSEALSYEQYF
TRBV4-1	TRBJ2-1	CASSQELYRETEQFF
TRBV24-1	TRBJ1-5	CATSDSGSGWQPQHF
TRBV27	TRBJ2-7	CASSPTRGDYEQYF
TRBV6-6	TRBJ1-2	CASSPDLGYGYTF
TRBV4-3	TRBJ1-4	CASSPTRSMVEKLFF
TRBV2	TRBJ2-5	CASREGRGVETQYF